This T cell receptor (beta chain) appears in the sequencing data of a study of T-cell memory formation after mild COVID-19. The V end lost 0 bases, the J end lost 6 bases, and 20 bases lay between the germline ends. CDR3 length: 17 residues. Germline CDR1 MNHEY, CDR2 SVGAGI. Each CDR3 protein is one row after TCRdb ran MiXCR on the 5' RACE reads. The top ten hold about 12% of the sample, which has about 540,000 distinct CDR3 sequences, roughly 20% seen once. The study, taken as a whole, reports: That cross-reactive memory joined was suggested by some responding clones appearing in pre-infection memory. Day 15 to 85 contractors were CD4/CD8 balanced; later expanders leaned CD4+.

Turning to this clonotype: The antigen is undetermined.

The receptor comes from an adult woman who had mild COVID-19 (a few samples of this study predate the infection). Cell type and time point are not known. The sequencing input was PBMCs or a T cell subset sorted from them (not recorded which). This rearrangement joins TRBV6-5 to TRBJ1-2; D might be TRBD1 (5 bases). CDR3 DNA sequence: TGTGCCAGCAGTTACTCGAGAAAGGTCGGGGCAAGCGATGGCTACACCTTC. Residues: CASSYSRKVGASDGYTF.